This T cell receptor (beta chain) was captured in a study of T cells in Graves' hyperthyroidism and ophthalmopathy. Study-level points and caveats: Separation of ophthalmopathy from stable hyperthyroidism was achieved by a 13 V-J model.

Amplification of TCR beta CDR3 regions was performed using RNA transcripts as template. TCR CDR3 underwent first-round RT-PCR with the HTBI primer set. In TCRdb, the multiplex PCR reads were re-called with MiXCR into one record per CDR3 protein. The sample includes about 380,000 distinct CDR3 sequences, 13% of them seen just once. This clonotype has a handful of counts. The antigen is not known. The CDR3 loop spans 13 amino acids. V lost 8 bases and J lost 6, with 11 bases in between. The germline V gene encodes CDR1 MNHNS and CDR2 SASEGT. Sequencing was performed on blood. The chain carries TRBV6-1 and TRBJ1-6; D gene unclear. This sequence was found in a man aged 25-40 years with Graves' hyperthyroidism that later progressed to Graves' ophthalmopathy. The CDR3 region has the DNA TGTGCCAGCGCGGAACACGTTAATTCACCCCTCCACTTT. It codes for CASAEHVNSPLHF.